This T cell receptor (beta chain) was recovered during a study of T cell responses to AZD1222 COVID-19 vaccine. The CDR3 loop spans 16 amino acids. V lost 4 bases and J 9 bases, leaving 25 bases between the germline ends. Germline CDR1 KGHSH, CDR2 LQKENI. Sequencing used immunoSEQ multiplex PCR; TCRdb keeps in-frame clones, though not all of them. The table has around 100,000 clones, 90% seen once. The sequence was obtained from an adult in good health. The source material was peripheral blood, sampled on day 0 of AZD1222 vaccination. The rearrangement links TRBV18 to TRBJ2-7, with a weak D call TRBD2 (6 bases). The CDR3 here is CASSQQDGSYGAVQYF. The CDR3 nucleotides read TGTGCCAGCTCACAACAGGACGGGAGCTACGGGGCCGTGCAGTACTTC.